Given below is one T cell receptor (beta chain) in context. The data derive from a study of blood T cell repertoires in COVID-19. About the research overall: T cells, B-cell-depleted T cells, or PBMCs supplied cDNA or gDNA.

Authors' analysis steps: Reference gene primer amplification yielded estimated nucleated cell counts. Method: immunoSEQ multiplex PCR; TCRdb's copy keeps in-frame clones and lacks some. Clone size and the V and J calls come from that table; the DNA yielded D and trimming. The table lists about 200,000 clones, less than 85% of them singletons. Germline lookup yields CDR1 SSHAT and CDR2 FNYEAQ (reference sequence). V shed 0 bases and J shed 2 bases, with 11 bases lying between them. The CDR3 consists of 15 residues. Sequenced material: peripheral blood. V and J are TRBV7-7 and TRBJ2-7, with D possibly being TRBD2 (5 bases). The TCR comes from a woman in her seventies with acute or convalescent COVID-19. CDR3 sequence reads: CASSLASGLAYEQYF. The CDR3 DNA reads TGTGCCAGCAGCTTAGCCAGCGGACTTGCCTACGAGCAGTACTTC.